This TCR beta chain was captured in a study of T cells in tumors after PD-1 blockade. Study-wide background: A subset received ongoing vismodegib 150 mg daily alongside anti-PD-1 therapy.

This CDR3 has 16 amino acids. From germline, CDR1 is MNHEY and CDR2 SMNVEV (reference sequence). Between the trimmed V and J ends, which lost 7 bases and 0 bases, there was a span of 16 bases. This clone was seen only a few times. Data came from immunoSEQ multiplex PCR; TCRdb stores just in-frame clones and leaves some out. The sample lists 30,000 to 35,000 clones; 70% to 75% were seen once. This sequence was found in a human donor with basal cell carcinoma. This material consisted of PBMCs, taken after anti-PD-1 treatment. This chain connects TRBV27 to TRBJ2-1, with D tentatively TRBD2 (5 bases). The CDR3 DNA is TGTGCCAGCACCACTGTAGAGGGTCCCTCCTACAATGAGCAGTTCTTC. It encodes CASTTVEGPSYNEQFF.